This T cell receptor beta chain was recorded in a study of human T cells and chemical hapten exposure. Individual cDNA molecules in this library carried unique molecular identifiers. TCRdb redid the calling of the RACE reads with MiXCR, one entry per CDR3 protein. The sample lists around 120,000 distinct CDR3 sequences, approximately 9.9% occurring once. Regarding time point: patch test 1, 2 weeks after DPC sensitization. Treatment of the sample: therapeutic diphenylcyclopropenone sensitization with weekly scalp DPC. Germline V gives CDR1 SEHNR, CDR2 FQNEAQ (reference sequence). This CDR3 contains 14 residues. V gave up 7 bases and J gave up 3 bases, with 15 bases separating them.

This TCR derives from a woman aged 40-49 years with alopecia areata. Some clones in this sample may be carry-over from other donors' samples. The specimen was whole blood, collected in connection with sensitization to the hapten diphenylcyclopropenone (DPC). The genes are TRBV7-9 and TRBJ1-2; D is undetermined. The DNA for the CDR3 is TGTGCCAGCACCACGGCGGGGATTTACTATGGCTACACCTTC. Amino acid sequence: CASTTAGIYYGYTF.